A selection of T cell receptor beta chains follows, all from one sample in a study of blood T cell repertoires in COVID-19. Measured with immunoSEQ multiplex PCR; TCRdb has only the in-frame clones, and not every one. The sample yields approximately 15,000 clones, about nine tenths seen once. Sequenced sample: peripheral blood. These receptors originate from a middle-aged man with active COVID-19. The CDR3 runs from the conserved cysteine through the conserved F or W. The order of the fields is D gene, J gene, V gene, clone size, CDR3 DNA, CDR3 protein. D genes are given only for firm matches. Clone size is stated in some rows and not others, as once, few, many or a class when expanded.

>.|TRBJ1-6|TRBV11-2|.
TGTGTCAGCAGCTTCAATCAGAATTCACCCCTCCACTTT
CVSSFNQNSPLHF
>.|TRBJ2-2|TRBV11-2|once
TGTGCCAGCAGCACAGGGAACACCGGGGAGCTGTTTTTT
CASSTGNTGELFF
>TRBD2|TRBJ2-3|TRBV27|few
TGTGCCAGCAGTTTTGGGGGGGGGAGAGTAGATACGCAGTATTTT
CASSFGGGRVDTQYF
>TRBD1|TRBJ2-7|TRBV7-2|.
TGTGCCAGCAGCTTAGCGGCCGGACAGGGATACGAGCAGTACTTC
CASSLAAGQGYEQYF
>.|TRBJ2-3|TRBV4-3|.
TGCGCCAGCAGCCAAGATCCGAGGGATACGCAGTATTTT
CASSQDPRDTQYF
>TRBD1|TRBJ2-7|TRBV18|.
TGTGCCAGCTCACCAACACCGGGACAGGGGACCTACGAGCAGTACTTC
CASSPTPGQGTYEQYF
>.|TRBJ1-1|TRBV19|once
TGTGCCAGTAGTCCCCACCTCAGGGCTGAAGCTTTCTTT
CASSPHLRAEAFF
>.|TRBJ2-2|TRBV7-9|.
TGTGCCAGCAGCGTCCTACAGGGGAACACCGGGGAGCTGTTTTTT
CASSVLQGNTGELFF
>.|TRBJ1-2|TRBV7-2|.
TGTGCCAGCAGCTTACCGGGCAGGGCGAACTATGGCTACACCTTC
CASSLPGRANYGYTF
>TRBD2|TRBJ2-3|TRBV28|.
TGTGCCAGCAGTAACTTAATTTCGCGGGAGGGCCAAGATACGCAGTATTTT
CASSNLISREGQDTQYF
>TRBD1|TRBJ1-1|TRBV11-3|.
TGTGCCAGCAGCTTGGGACAGGAGCGCGCTGAAGCTTTCTTT
CASSLGQERAEAFF
>TRBD1|TRBJ2-7|TRBV27|.
TGTGCCAGCAGTCCCGGGACAGGGGAGTTTCGGGAGCAGTACTTC
CASSPGTGEFREQYF
>TRBD2|TRBJ2-1|TRBV19|once
TGTGCCAGTAGTACGTCTAGCGGAAGTTACAATGAGCAGTTCTTC
CASSTSSGSYNEQFF
>.|TRBJ1-1|TRBV11-2|.
TGTGCCAGCAGCATAAGGCAGGGCGGCACTGAAGCTTTCTTT
CASSIRQGGTEAFF
>.|TRBJ2-6|TRBV6-4|.
TGTGCCAGCAGTCCCCGAGGAGGGGACGGGGCCAACGTCCTGACTTTC
CASSPRGGDGANVLTF
>.|TRBJ1-1|TRBV29-1|.
TGCAGCGTTGCCCCCATACCCTCTAGGAACACTGAAGCTTTCTTT
CSVAPIPSRNTEAFF
>.|TRBJ1-3|TRBV10-3|.
TGTGCCATCAGTGCCACGGATTCGGGGAACACCATATATTTT
CAISATDSGNTIYF
>.|TRBJ2-3|TRBV5-1|.
TGCGCCAGCAGCTCCCCGGGGACAGATACGCAGTATTTT
CASSSPGTDTQYF
>TRBD2|TRBJ2-7|TRBV5-5|.
TGTGCCAGCAGTAGACTAGCGGGAGACCGGTACTTC
CASSRLAGDRYF
>.|TRBJ1-1|TRBV10-3|.
TGTGCCATCAGCCCGGTAGGACACGGTAGCACTGAAGCTTTCTTT
CAISPVGHGSTEAFF
>TRBD1|TRBJ2-7|TRBV18|.
TGTGCCAGCTCACCCCCGGGACAGGGGTCCCCCTACGAGCAGTACTTC
CASSPPGQGSPYEQYF
>TRBD1|TRBJ1-2|TRBV4-2|.
TGTGCCAGCAGCCAAGTGACAGGGGAGGACTATGGCTACACCTTC
CASSQVTGEDYGYTF
>TRBD1|TRBJ1-2|TRBV7-8|.
TGTGCCAGCAGCTTAGGAGGTCCAGGGGGCTATGGCTACACCTTC
CASSLGGPGGYGYTF
>TRBD2|TRBJ2-1|TRBV7-2|.
TGTGCCAGCAAAGGTCCGGGACTAGCGGGGACCAGCTCCTACAATGAGCAGTTCTTC
CASKGPGLAGTSSYNEQFF
>TRBD1|TRBJ2-3|TRBV11-2|.
TGTGCCAGCAGCTTAGATCTTACCGGGACAGGGGGCAGGACAGATACGCAGTATTTT
CASSLDLTGTGGRTDTQYF
>.|TRBJ1-1|TRBV19|.
TGTGCCAGTAGCTTTTGGGCAGGGGAGGAAGCTTTCTTT
CASSFWAGEEAFF
>.|TRBJ2-2|TRBV6-6|.
TGTGCCAGCAGTTACGGGCGGGTTATGAGCACCGGGGAGCTGTTTTTT
CASSYGRVMSTGELFF
>.|TRBJ1-4|TRBV11-1|.
TGTGCCAGCAGCCACCACCGAGGTCCTAATGAAAAACTGTTTTTT
CASSHHRGPNEKLFF
>.|TRBJ1-4|TRBV28|.
TGTGCCAGCAGTTTTCCGGGACAATTGACTAATGAAAAACTGTTTTTT
CASSFPGQLTNEKLFF
>.|TRBJ2-5|TRBV7-8|.
TGTGCCAGCAGCGTACAGGCTAAAGAGACCCAGTACTTC
CASSVQAKETQYF
>.|TRBJ1-5|TRBV28|once
TGTGCCAGCAGTTTATCTCGCGGGAGCAATCAGCCCCAGCATTTT
CASSLSRGSNQPQHF
>.|TRBJ2-1|TRBV27|once
TGTGCCAGCATGGGGCGGAGCTCCTACAATGAGCAGTTCTTC
CASMGRSSYNEQFF
>.|TRBJ1-1|TRBV5-1|.
TGCGCCAGCAGCAAGCAGGGAGGTCGTGAAGCTTTCTTT
CASSKQGGREAFF
>TRBD1|TRBJ1-1|TRBV7-3|.
TGTGCCAGCAGCTTAAACAGGGGCGATGAAGCTTTCTTT
CASSLNRGDEAFF
>.|TRBJ1-1|TRBV27|.
TGTGCCAGCAGTCGGACAGCGCTTAACACTGAAGCTTTCTTT
CASSRTALNTEAFF
>TRBD2|TRBJ2-1|TRBV5-1|.
TGCGCCAGCAGCTTGGCCAGAGGTCTAGCGGGGAACAATGAGCAGTTCTTC
CASSLARGLAGNNEQFF
>TRBD2|TRBJ2-1|TRBV4-1|.
TGCGCCAGCAGCCAAGCGGGAGGCTCCTACAATGAGCAGTTCTTC
CASSQAGGSYNEQFF
>.|TRBJ2-7|TRBV12-3/TRBV12-4|.
TGTGCCAGCAGTTTAAGCACCGAGCAGTACTTC
CASSLSTEQYF
>.|TRBJ1-2|TRBV5-1|.
TGCGCCAGCAGCTTGTCGGGGACACACGATGGCTACACCTTC
CASSLSGTHDGYTF
>.|TRBJ1-5|TRBV19|.
TGTGCCAGTAGTATAGCGTTTAGCAATCAGCCCCAGCATTTT
CASSIAFSNQPQHF
>.|TRBJ1-2|TRBV7-2|medium-sized
TGTGCCAGCAGCCTCGGAGATGAAGATGGCTACACCTTC
CASSLGDEDGYTF
>TRBD1|TRBJ1-2|TRBV5-1|few
TGCGCCAGCAGCTTGGGACAGGGGGCTGCAAACTATGGCTACACCTTC
CASSLGQGAANYGYTF
>.|TRBJ1-5|TRBV19|.
TGTGCCAGTAGTGTGACAGACCAGGTTATGAGGCCCCAGCATTTT
CASSVTDQVMRPQHF